This entry describes one T cell receptor beta chain. Its antigen is not yet known. The record has no base qualities; no much larger clone is one base away. The data stem from a study of cytomegalovirus exposure and HLA in healthy donors (dated by TCRdb to about 2017). About the study as a whole: An earlier analysis of roughly 570 of the donors reported 250 to 350 Gb of sequence data and around 100 million unique TCR beta sequences obtained from some 200 million T cells. Roughly 300 gigabases of sequencing data and around 85 million unique TCR sequences made up an early release that covered 640 HLA-typed donors. Among the approximately 400 genotyped donors, more than 70% belonged to the genetic ancestry cluster associated with self-reported Caucasian donors. The study aimed to test whether cataloging public T cell receptors could reveal signatures of past pathogen exposure. The study profiled the T cell repertoires of hundreds of subjects by immunosequencing and related them to cytomegalovirus serostatus. Along with the roughly 670-subject first cohort, a separate validation cohort of roughly 110 different subjects was used. To predict cytomegalovirus infection status, the study combined high-throughput TCR immunosequencing, statistical association of individual TCRs with disease status, and machine learning. A later analysis re-examined previously published TCR beta repertoires from roughly 720 donors and added high-resolution HLA genotyping to investigate patterns of TCR occurrence. The later analysis used no new phenotypic data to find candidate immune exposures, relying instead on TCR beta sequences and their occurrence across donors. To decide whether each TCR beta V gene segment behaved as functional or pseudogenic, an earlier analysis of some 540 of the donors relied on high-throughput TCR beta sequencing. Alongside the repertoire data, information on donor age, sex, ethnicity and CMV serostatus was compiled. Genome-wide SNP genotypes for about three fifths of the 666 donors were used in a later genetic analysis, which treated that subset as a discovery cohort. All discovery cohort repertoires had been generated using a single sequencing platform. HLA typing included class I and class II loci at four-digit resolution. The number of donors typed differed by locus, with 629-630 for A, B, C, DRB1 and DQB1, more than 500 for DQA1, about 610 for DPA1, and approximately 470 for DPB1. About five DR-DQ haplotypes were handled as single units for association and clustering, since linkage in the cohort was strong. Across roughly 420 genotyped donors of the cohort, an average of approximately 220,000 unique TCR beta nucleotide sequences per donor were sequenced, and approximately 19% of those sequences were non-productive.

In total, about 650 healthy bone marrow donors made up the cohort. Cohort members were all nominally healthy when sampled, although unrecorded immune exposures were likely present. The donor tested CMV seropositive, placing the donor among the approximately 290 seropositive members of the cohort. A peripheral blood sample was provided by each donor, and peripheral blood mononuclear cells were used for TCR beta sequencing. Genomic DNA was extracted from the blood cell samples with the Qiagen DNeasy Blood Extraction Kit. To prepare the library, the immunoSEQ multiplex PCR assay was applied. For the multiplex PCR, a mixture combining 60 forward primers for TCR Vbeta segments and 13 reverse primers for TCR Jbeta segments was used. The CDR3 region of rearranged TCR beta genes was amplified from genomic DNA by a multiplex PCR assay. On the Illumina HiSeq System, the amplified TCR beta libraries were sequenced as 87-base-pair reads. The source study handled its data this way. A later analysis tallied roughly 80 million unique TCR beta chains across the 610 or so repertoires, and approximately 11 million of those chains were shared by two or more donors. Raw reads were error-corrected and collapsed into unique sequences with a nearest-neighbor algorithm that merged closely related sequences to remove PCR and sequencing errors. V, D and J gene segments were assigned by aligning CDR3 sequences to IMGT reference sequences. For a sequence to be retained, a match of at least six nucleotides to both a V gene segment and a J gene segment was required. A rearrangement counted as productive if the CDR3 had no stop codons and remained in frame with V and J, and every other rearrangement counted as non-productive. CDR3 was defined according to IMGT convention as the region running from the second conserved V-encoded cysteine to the conserved J-encoded phenylalanine. In an earlier analysis of more than 550 of the donors, sequences lacking an unambiguous match to a single V gene segment were excluded. In an earlier analysis of more than 500 of the donors, a V segment was called functional when productive rearrangements were above 56.7%, and segregating when the standard deviation between donors exceeded 5%. To diagnose cytomegalovirus status from the catalog of TCR beta chain sequences, a statistical classification framework was built. In a later analysis, TCR nucleotide sequences were compared against IMGT/GENE-DB human TR gene sequences so that V and J genes could be assigned. The TCRdist pipeline was used in a later analysis to assign CDR3 sequences and most-parsimonious VDJ recombination scenarios. A later analysis defined each TCR beta chain by its CDR3 amino acid sequence plus V-gene family, and excluded reads lacking a unique V-gene family. To address suspected cross-contamination and a sequencing artifact, a later analysis removed around 600 highly shared, low-generation-probability nucleotide sequences. In a later analysis, a clonal expansion index for each public chain was calculated from normalized within-repertoire ranks of inferred template counts. In a later analysis, generation probabilities were computed using a VDJ recombination model fitted to out-of-frame rearrangements, and the results were checked against IGoR. Hypergeometric tests were used in a later analysis to score TCR-TCR, TCR-HLA and TCR-CMV co-occurrence, with a repertoire-size bias correction applied to the TCR pairs. To estimate false discovery rates, a later analysis permuted the HLA or CMV assignments 20 times. A later analysis grouped co-occurring TCRs with DBSCAN, adding TCRdist sequence similarity when clustering within HLA-allele-positive subsets. Repertoires with fewer than 30,000 or more than 120,000 public chains, plus five repertoires with anomalous nucleotide sharing, were excluded from co-occurrence clustering. The table was pulled from immuneACCESS by TCRdb, which kept in-frame rearrangements only. Such tables lose some clones; where checked, under half of the loss comes from unresolved V genes, and the rest has no known cause. D and trimming come from the DNA, and the V and J calls and clone size come from that table. The sample table records about 83,000 clones; 78% of these occur just once. The ten largest clones capture under 6% of the sample.

The germline V gene (reference sequence) provides CDR1 MNHNY and CDR2 SVGAGI. The germline V and J ends show losses of 6 bases and 5 bases respectively, and no gene match explains 13 bases of the junction. The CDR3 contains 16 residues, cysteine and phenylalanine counted. The kept DNA is CDR3 alone, 48 bases in frame from the first base. The paper as a whole reports these results and caveats: The classifier was reported to diagnose cytomegalovirus status with high specificity and sensitivity in both the original cohort and the validation cohort. A total of 150 to 200 TCR beta chains were listed by the study as associated with cytomegalovirus. Because the 87-base-pair reads could not distinguish some IMGT-functional V segments, including TRBV6-2 and TRBV6-3, those segments were excluded. A later analysis reported that several top co-occurrence clusters appeared linked to parvovirus B19, influenza, CMV and Epstein-Barr virus. According to a later analysis, TCR association rates differed among HLA loci, with DRB1 alleles showing the most associated TCRs and HLA-C alleles showing the fewest. A few of the identified cytomegalovirus-associated TCR beta chains were confirmed in vitro to be specific for cytomegalovirus antigens. Across donors, most TCR sequences were observed very rarely, whereas some public TCRs were present in many individuals. Presence/absence analyses assumed roughly uniform sequencing depth across donors, an assumption that may not hold. The only immune exposure information available for the cohort was CMV serostatus. The authors suggested that the approach could potentially be generalized to other disease states and immunological phenotypes. In a later genetic analysis, fewer N-insertions in productive TCRs were reported among donors in an Asian-associated ancestry cluster than the roughly 700-donor mean. Broadly in line with IMGT annotations, most TCR beta V segments showed up in productive rearrangements about 90% or about 30% of the time in an earlier analysis of several hundred of the donors. A further reported finding was that TCR beta sequences accurately predicted the HLA-A and HLA-B alleles for most subjects in the first cohort. Strong co-occurrence of HLA alleles, especially DR and DQ, made assigning TCR associations to individual alleles difficult. Because HLA typing was unavailable for some donors at each locus, only the typed subset was used in association tests. A later analysis found that HLA-associated TCR beta chains were more clonally expanded and had lower generation probabilities than equally common non-associated chains. In a later analysis, most CMV-associated TCR beta chains were found to appear HLA-restricted, with HLA associations seemingly driven largely by CMV exposure. Seventeen rarely observed V segments, including chromosome 9 orphons, were excluded from the earlier analysis of approximately 600 of the donors because counts were too low. In this cohort, only TCR beta chains were sequenced, and detectable features were limited by the absence of alpha or paired-chain data. Linkage disequilibrium might explain the correlated functional status among segregating V segments, but an unknown experimental factor could not be ruled out. In a later genetic analysis, a missense DCLRE1C variant was associated with V-gene and J-gene trimming of TCR beta chains, and the association was replicated in an independent cohort. A later analysis associated 16,951 TCR beta sequences with specific HLA alleles at a false discovery rate of 0.05. A group of highly shared sequence variants was considered likely to be a technical artifact of the sequencing pipeline.

This receptor was identified in a man aged 18 to 30 in good health and CMV-seropositive. Sequencing was carried out using PBMCs. In this chain, TRBV6-6 is recombined with TRBJ2-5, with 9 central nucleotides matching TRBD2. The nucleotide sequence reads TGTGCCAGCAGGCATCCCAGCGCGGGAGGGAGGGAGACCCAGTACTTC. This encodes CASRHPSAGGRETQYF.